This is a list of T cell receptor beta chains from one sample in a study of control samples from healthy donors and cancer patients. Sequenced by immunoSEQ multiplex PCR; TCRdb stores in-frame clones only, minus some. Of about 120,000 clones in the sample, around 91% are singletons; the top ten hold approximately 1.1%. The specimen was PBMCs. These receptors were obtained from a woman aged 50 to 60 with colorectal cancer. Each CDR3 is given without its conserved first and last residue. The D gene is left open where the match is weak.

d_gene | v_gene | CDR3aa
- | TRBV10-3 | AISSTTGKEAYGYT
- | TRBV9 | ASSNTDFGAPY
TRBD1 | TRBV18 | ASSPLRTGFDEQF
- | TRBV5-5 | ASSLWKVGLTYEQY
- | TRBV30 | AWMVGFGSYNEQF
TRBD2 | TRBV10-2 | ASRDLAGGFNEQF
TRBD1 | TRBV2 | ASRGTGANQPQH
- | TRBV29-1 | SVEDGAYEQY
- | TRBV19 | ASSGTTNTEAF
- | TRBV2 | ASSEGSGPSGF
TRBD1 | TRBV11-2 | ASSTDRGGYNEQF
TRBD2 | TRBV9 | ASSEVAGNTGELF
TRBD1 | TRBV30 | AWSVNPGQGATQATEAF
- | TRBV5-5 | ASSLAGTENYGYT
TRBD1 | TRBV6-2/TRBV6-3 | ASSYSTYQGGGQPQH
TRBD1 | TRBV3-1/TRBV3-2 | ASSQEAIQGWHEQY
- | TRBV7-2 | ASSLAGFFSGNQGEAF
- | TRBV29-1 | SVEGGNGGANVLT
TRBD2 | TRBV20-1 | SASWREGIVNEQF
- | TRBV29-1 | SVVQGWYEQY
- | TRBV19 | ASSIEGGDKVSSPLH
- | TRBV5-6 | ASSLVGLAENTGELF
TRBD2 | TRBV29-1 | SVPSSGRETQY
- | TRBV6-5 | ASSFTTSTDTQY
TRBD2 | TRBV3-1/TRBV3-2 | ASSHLRGASGRYNEQF
TRBD1 | TRBV6-1 | ASSVPGQGIRNEKLF
- | TRBV27 | ASSLSNTGSNQPQH
- | TRBV6-5 | ASSPRTGPDTQY
- | TRBV11-2 | ASSLALIETQY
TRBD1 | TRBV19 | ASSMTGGEEIGGYT
TRBD2 | TRBV6-6 | ASSSAGGSTDTQY
- | TRBV6-5 | ASSSLTPTVYYGYT
- | TRBV18 | ASSQTSGTGNSPLH
TRBD2 | TRBV24-1 | ATSGLVTDTQY
- | TRBV30 | AWSRQGYNEQF
- | TRBV11-2 | ASSPRDLEHQPQH
- | TRBV27 | ASSLGRGTEAF
TRBD1 | TRBV3-1/TRBV3-2 | ASSPHRGGVAF
- | TRBV7-9 | ASSSYTGELF
- | TRBV28 | ASSLAYGVNTEAF
- | TRBV7-2 | ASSLSGTSYNEQF
- | TRBV10-3 | AISESLQNYGYT
- | TRBV3-1/TRBV3-2 | ASSQIGPSSGSPLH
- | TRBV24-1 | ATSDIGTAAF
- | TRBV30 | AWSEVSDDQPQH
- | TRBV10-2 | ASAGGGTPNTGELF
TRBD1 | TRBV5-1 | ASSLAEGARETQY
TRBD1 | TRBV5-1 | ASSLEPGGFGNTIY
TRBD2 | TRBV30 | ATDLRGGSETQY
- | TRBV7-8 | ASSPRFSNQPQH
- | TRBV6-5 | ASREYYEQY
- | TRBV6-2/TRBV6-3 | ASSYSSAGSALGAQH
TRBD1 | TRBV5-1 | ASSLQGASLSSGNTIY
- | TRBV3-1/TRBV3-2 | ASRPPGGPRGGELF
TRBD2 | TRBV2 | ASSESGLAGSKETQY
TRBD2 | TRBV5-6 | ASSLRLARNTGELF
- | TRBV10-3 | ATSRQANDYGYT